The clone carrying this T cell receptor (beta chain) was counted only a few times. The antigen is unknown. This specimen comes from a study of beta chain features in type 1 diabetes. Study information: Patients did not differ from healthy donors in age, gender or cell yield.

Study-level results: Moderate yet significant TCRB CDR3 shortening was seen in Type 1 diabetes patients in all four CD4+ subsets. A cDNA-based sequencing approach could over-represent cells with high TCR expression.

Germline V gene sequence: CDR1 SGDLS, CDR2 YYNGEE. V lost 1 base to trimming and J lost 0 bases; unmatched junction nucleotides: 6. This CDR3 is built from 16 residues. The investigators reverse transcribed all of the isolated RNA, so they sequenced expressed TCRB transcripts. The repertoire was sequenced with immunoSEQ multiplex PCR; TCRdb's copy has only in-frame clones and lacks some. The sample shows about 370,000 clones, more than 13% of them seen only once. This TCR was recovered from a woman in her late teens or twenties in good health. Input material: naive CD4+ T cells from blood. The genes are TRBV9 and TRBJ2-5, with 7 bases that match TRBD2. The CDR3 protein is CASSVSSGPYQETQYF. The CDR3, as DNA: TGTGCCAGCAGCGTATCTAGCGGACCGTACCAAGAGACCCAGTACTTC.